The following is a T cell receptor (beta chain) sequence with its context. Germline-derived CDR1 and CDR2 are MNHEY and SMNVEV (reference sequence). The CDR3 has 14 amino acids. V was pared by 10 bases and J by 4 bases, with 10 bases of the junction left unmatched. This specimen belongs to a study of blood T cell repertoires in COVID-19. For the study at large: Italy, Spain and the United States were the sources of the convalescent and acute COVID-19 samples.

Authors' methods: Nucleated cell number was recorded as an estimate derived from reference gene primer amplification. Some clones are missing from TCRdb's copy, which holds only in-frame ones; the method was immunoSEQ multiplex PCR. V and J calls and clone size are as listed in that table; D and trimming were resolved from the DNA. The sample consists of roughly 76,000 clones, less than 95% of them appearing once. J is TRBJ2-1 and V is TRBV27, with TRBD2 matching 7 bases. The sequenced sample was peripheral blood. This clonotype was obtained from a woman in her sixties or seventies with active COVID-19. The CDR3 here is CAIRGGRGYNEQFF. The CDR3 bases are TGTGCCATTAGGGGAGGGAGAGGGTACAATGAGCAGTTCTTC.